This T cell receptor (beta chain) derives from a study of shared clonotypes between healthy human individuals. Across the whole study: With ages of 18 to 49, the donors were two women and three men.

CDR1 is SGHRS, CDR2 YFSETQ, per germline. The CDR3 covers 15 residues. The V gene lost 0 bases and the J gene lost 0 bases, with 6 bases spanning the gap. Each PCR replicate run on unsorted PBMC took in approximately 310 ng DNA, tens of thousands of T cell genomes. The protocol was immunoSEQ multiplex PCR, while the TCRdb copy is restricted to in-frame clones and leaves out a portion. The table includes 450,000 to 600,000 clones, 60% to 85% detected once. Sample: PBMCs. The chain combines TRBV5-1 with TRBJ1-4; D call uncertain. This sequence originates from a woman in her thirties or forties in good health. Some clones in this sample may be carry-over from other donors' samples. CDR3: CASSLGTPTNEKLFF. CDR3 sequence (DNA): TGCGCCAGCAGCTTGGGAACCCCAACTAATGAAAAACTGTTTTTT.